This T cell receptor beta chain was sequenced for a study of blood T cell repertoires in COVID-19. Across the study: Samples representing acute and convalescent COVID-19 were sourced from the United States, Italy and Spain. Sources were T cells, B-cell-depleted T cells, or PBMCs; the material itself was cDNA or gDNA.

Original data processing: Counts of nucleated cells, estimated from reference gene primer amplification, were obtained. Sequencing used immunoSEQ multiplex PCR; TCRdb keeps in-frame clones, though not all of them. V, J and clone size are taken as reported in that table, and D and trimming were inferred from the DNA itself. The sample includes over 110,000 clones, approximately 88% of them seen just once. The V gene lost 4 bases and the J gene lost 0 bases, with 12 bases spanning the gap. The CDR3 loop spans 16 amino acids. Germline V gene sequence: CDR1 LGHNA, CDR2 YNFKEQ. Sequencing input: peripheral blood. The chain links TRBV4-2 to TRBJ2-2; TRBD2 might be the D (6 bases). The sequence came from a human donor in a cohort sampled during active COVID-19. The CDR3 bases are TGTGCCAGCAGCCCGACCGGGAGCGCGAACACCGGGGAGCTGTTTTTT. Translating it yields CASSPTGSANTGELFF.